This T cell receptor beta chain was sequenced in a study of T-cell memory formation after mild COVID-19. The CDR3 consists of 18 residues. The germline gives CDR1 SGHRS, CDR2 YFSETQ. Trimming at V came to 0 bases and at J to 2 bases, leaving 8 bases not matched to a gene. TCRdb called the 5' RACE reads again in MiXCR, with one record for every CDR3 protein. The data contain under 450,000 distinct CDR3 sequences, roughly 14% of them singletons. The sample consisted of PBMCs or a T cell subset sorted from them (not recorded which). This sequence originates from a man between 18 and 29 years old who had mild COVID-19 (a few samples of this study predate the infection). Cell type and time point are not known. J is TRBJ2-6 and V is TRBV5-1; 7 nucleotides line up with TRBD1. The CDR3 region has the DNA TGCGCCAGCAGCTTGGAAGGGACAGTCTTCGCTGGGGCCAACGTCCTGACTTTC. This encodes CASSLEGTVFAGANVLTF. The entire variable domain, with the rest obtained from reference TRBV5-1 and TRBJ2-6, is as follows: KAGVTQTPRYLIKTRGQQVTLSCSPISGHRSVSWYQQTPGQGLQFLFEYFSETQRNKGNFPGRFSGRQFSNSRSEMNVSTLELGDSALYLCASSLEGTVFAGANVLTFGAGSRLTVL.